This T cell receptor beta chain was captured by sequencing in a study of blood T cells in healthy people across ages. The CDR3 length is 14 residues. Trimming removed 3 bases at V and 5 bases at J, with 11 bases between. Per the germline V gene, CDR1 is KGHSH and CDR2 is LQKENI. Next came a second PCR, run for about 6 to 12 cycles, which used a sample-barcoded 5' primer along with a J-beta primer mix. From the 5' RACE reads, TCRdb called clonotypes with MiXCR, one entry per CDR3 protein. The data hold around 1.7 million distinct CDR3 sequences, with 28% observed a single time. General study findings and limits: Whereas aged donors had fewer naive CD4+ cells, long-lived donors had more of them and higher diversity.

Concerning this clonotype: Its matching antigen is unknown.

This chain uses TRBV18 with TRBJ2-1; D is undetermined. Sequencing was done on a sample of blood. The origin of this receptor is a woman under 40 in good health. Here the CDR3 reads CASSPIDSNNEQFF. In nucleotides, the CDR3 is TGTGCCAGCTCACCTATCGACTCAAACAATGAGCAGTTCTTC.